This T cell receptor (beta chain) originates from a study of vaccination effects on CD4 cells after COVID-19. On the study more broadly: The median interval between the second dose and post-vaccine sampling was 72 days. General study results and limits: Both infection-induced and vaccine-induced clones contracted markedly at late post-vaccination timepoints.

With respect to this clone: What it recognizes is unknown.

Only in-frame clones appear in the TCRdb table, and some are missing; sequencing was by immunoSEQ multiplex PCR. The table shows 25,000 to 30,000 clones, with approximately 71% occurring only once. Looked up from germline, CDR1 is KGHSH and CDR2 is LQKENI. This CDR3 spans 16 amino acids. J lost 0 bases, V lost 3 bases, and 4 bases had no gene match. Pools of viral peptides were used by the ViraFEST assay to expand antigen-specific CD4+ T cells ahead of sequencing. The culture ran for roughly ten days before CD4+ T cells were isolated. Either the BNT162b2 or mRNA-1273 vaccine was given to participants in two doses.

Sequencing used CD4+ T cells from PBMCs cultured with HCoV-NL63 spike peptides, obtained after COVID-19 vaccination. The chain is built from TRBV18 and TRBJ2-7; 11 bases fit TRBD2. This TCR was recovered from a human donor who received a COVID-19 vaccine. CDR3 in amino acids: CASSPTSGASSYEQYF. CDR3 in DNA: TGTGCCAGCTCACCGACTAGCGGGGCTAGCTCCTACGAGCAGTACTTC.